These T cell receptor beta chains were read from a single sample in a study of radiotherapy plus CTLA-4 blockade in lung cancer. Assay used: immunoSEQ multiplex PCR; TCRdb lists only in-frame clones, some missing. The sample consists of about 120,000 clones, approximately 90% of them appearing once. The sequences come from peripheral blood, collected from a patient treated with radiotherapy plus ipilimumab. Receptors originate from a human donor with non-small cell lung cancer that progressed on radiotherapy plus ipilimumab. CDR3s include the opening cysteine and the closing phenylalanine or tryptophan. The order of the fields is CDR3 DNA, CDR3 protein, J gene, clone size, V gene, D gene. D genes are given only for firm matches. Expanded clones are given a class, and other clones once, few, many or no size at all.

DNA: TGTGCCAGCAGACTAGCGGGAGGGCCCATTGAGCAGTTCTTC
CDR3: CASRLAGGPIEQFF
J: TRBJ2-1
size: -
V: TRBV5-8
D: TRBD2

DNA: TGCGCCAGCAGCCTACTAGACAGTAACTATGGCTACACCTTC
CDR3: CASSLLDSNYGYTF
J: TRBJ1-2
size: -
V: TRBV5-1
D: -

DNA: TGTGCCAGCAGTGGACTAGCGGGAAGCAATGAGCAGTTCTTC
CDR3: CASSGLAGSNEQFF
J: TRBJ2-1
size: -
V: TRBV7-9
D: TRBD2

DNA: TGTGCCAGCAGTCCCGGGTGGGGGCAGTTGGAGACCCAGTACTTC
CDR3: CASSPGWGQLETQYF
J: TRBJ2-5
size: -
V: TRBV6-5
D: -

DNA: TGTGCCAGCAGCCCCCAGGGTGACTCCTACGAGCAGTACTTC
CDR3: CASSPQGDSYEQYF
J: TRBJ2-7
size: -
V: TRBV11-3
D: -

DNA: TGTGCCAGCAGTGGGGGGTGGAAAGAGACCCAGTACTTC
CDR3: CASSGGWKETQYF
J: TRBJ2-5
size: -
V: TRBV2
D: -

DNA: TGTGCCAGCAGTGCTAGCGGACTCTCCTACAATGAGCAGTTCTTC
CDR3: CASSASGLSYNEQFF
J: TRBJ2-1
size: -
V: TRBV2
D: TRBD2

DNA: TGTGCCAGCAGTTTAGGCGGGGGTTGGACTAGCGGGATAATCTCCTACAATGAGCAGTTCTTC
CDR3: CASSLGGGWTSGIISYNEQFF
J: TRBJ2-1
size: -
V: TRBV27
D: TRBD2

DNA: TGTGCCAGCTCACCCCTCGACGGGACAGGGGGCACTGAAGCTTTCTTT
CDR3: CASSPLDGTGGTEAFF
J: TRBJ1-1
size: -
V: TRBV18
D: TRBD1

DNA: TGTGCCAGCAGTGAACCGGTAGGGAATGAAAAACTGTTTTTT
CDR3: CASSEPVGNEKLFF
J: TRBJ1-4
size: -
V: TRBV6-1
D: -

DNA: TGTGCCAGCAGCAAAGACAGGGAAAGGGGAAACACCATATATTTT
CDR3: CASSKDRERGNTIYF
J: TRBJ1-3
size: few
V: TRBV21-1
D: -

DNA: TGTGCCAGCAGCTTAAAACCGACAGGACTGAACACTGAAGCTTTCTTT
CDR3: CASSLKPTGLNTEAFF
J: TRBJ1-1
size: -
V: TRBV7-2
D: -

DNA: TGTGCCAGCAGTTTATCGACGACTAGCGGGAGAGATACGCAGTATTTT
CDR3: CASSLSTTSGRDTQYF
J: TRBJ2-3
size: -
V: TRBV27
D: TRBD2

DNA: TGCAGCGTTGAGCCCAGGGGCTCCTACAATGAGCAGTTCTTC
CDR3: CSVEPRGSYNEQFF
J: TRBJ2-1
size: -
V: TRBV29-1
D: -

DNA: TGTGCCAGCTCACCCTTGACAGGGGATACTGAAGCTTTCTTT
CDR3: CASSPLTGDTEAFF
J: TRBJ1-1
size: few
V: TRBV18
D: TRBD1

DNA: TGTGCCAGTAGTATAGGTTCCGCGACTGAGCAGTTCTTC
CDR3: CASSIGSATEQFF
J: TRBJ2-1
size: -
V: TRBV19
D: -

DNA: TGTGCCAGCAGCTTGGGTCCCACGGATGGCTACACCTTC
CDR3: CASSLGPTDGYTF
J: TRBJ1-2
size: -
V: TRBV5-5
D: -

DNA: TGTGCCAGCAGCTTAGATCAGGGCAGCTACGAGCAGTACTTC
CDR3: CASSLDQGSYEQYF
J: TRBJ2-7
size: -
V: TRBV11-3
D: -

DNA: TGTGCCAGCAGCTTGGGACTAGCGGTACAAGAGACCCAGTACTTC
CDR3: CASSLGLAVQETQYF
J: TRBJ2-5
size: -
V: TRBV5-4
D: TRBD2

DNA: TGCGCCAGCAGCTTGGAACACGGGACTAGCGGGAGAGTGGGTTCCTACGAGCAGTACTTC
CDR3: CASSLEHGTSGRVGSYEQYF
J: TRBJ2-7
size: -
V: TRBV5-1
D: TRBD2

DNA: TGTGCCAGCAGCCGAGGGACAGGGGGCACTGAAGCTTTCTTT
CDR3: CASSRGTGGTEAFF
J: TRBJ1-1
size: -
V: TRBV7-9
D: TRBD1

DNA: TGTGCCAGCAGTACCCCAAACGAGCAGTACTTC
CDR3: CASSTPNEQYF
J: TRBJ2-7
size: few
V: TRBV28
D: -

DNA: TGTGCCAGCTCGGGACAGGGGGCGAACACCGGGGAGCTGTTTTTT
CDR3: CASSGQGANTGELFF
J: TRBJ2-2
size: -
V: TRBV2
D: TRBD1

DNA: TGTGCCAGCTCACTACAGGGGGGCACGCAGTATTTT
CDR3: CASSLQGGTQYF
J: TRBJ2-3
size: -
V: TRBV18
D: TRBD1

DNA: TGTGCCAGCAGCCCTCAGAGCTATGGCTACACCTTC
CDR3: CASSPQSYGYTF
J: TRBJ1-2
size: -
V: TRBV2
D: -

DNA: TGTGCCAGCAGTCTTCGGGACAGGAGGAGCAATCAGCCCCAGCATTTT
CDR3: CASSLRDRRSNQPQHF
J: TRBJ1-5
size: -
V: TRBV2
D: TRBD1

DNA: TGCAGCGTGGCTCCGGGGGCCGATCAGCCCCAGCATTTT
CDR3: CSVAPGADQPQHF
J: TRBJ1-5
size: -
V: TRBV29-1
D: -